This TCR beta chain appears in the sequencing data of a study of cytomegalovirus exposure and HLA in healthy donors. Study-level results: Later work found most CMV-associated TCR beta chains apparently HLA-restricted. Upon later analysis, HLA-associated TCR beta chains proved more clonally expanded than other, equally common chains. Many donors carried some public TCRs, although rarity characterized most TCR sequences.

Researchers ran the PCR with 60 Vbeta and 13 Jbeta primers. Sequenced by immunoSEQ multiplex PCR; TCRdb stores in-frame clones only, minus some. The sample holds 110,000 or so clones; about 79% are singletons and the top ten take roughly 2.5%. Trimming cost V 0 bases and J 7 bases; bases outside gene matches: 7. Germline V gene data show CDR1 as MGHRA and CDR2 as YSYEKL. CDR3 size: 15 residues. Details on this clone: What it binds is not known.

What was sequenced was PBMCs. The sequence was collected from a woman younger than 35 in good health and CMV-seronegative. This chain uses TRBV4-1 with TRBJ1-2; 8 nucleotides align to TRBD1. The CDR3 here is CASSQDWTGKAGYTF. The CDR3 DNA is TGCGCCAGCAGCCAAGACTGGACAGGGAAGGCTGGCTACACCTTC.